The rows below give T cell receptor beta chains drawn from one sample of a study of T cells in Graves' hyperthyroidism and ophthalmopathy. TCRdb reprocessed the multiplex PCR reads via MiXCR and lists one record per CDR3 protein. Here the sample spans more than 650,000 distinct CDR3 sequences, 12% to 15% being singletons. The material sequenced was blood. Receptors were obtained from a woman aged 18-29 years with Graves' hyperthyroidism. Each CDR3 is given without its conserved first and last residue. Fields, in order: clone size, D gene, V gene, J gene, CDR3 protein. The D gene is left open where the match is weak. The size entry is marked missing in some rows and otherwise reads once, few, many or a size class.

-	-	TRBV20-1	TRBJ2-7	SASQYEEDEQY
few	-	TRBV9	TRBJ1-1	ASSARQDNTEAF
few	-	TRBV24-1	TRBJ2-4	ATSDTDSWGKNIQY
few	TRBD1	TRBV20-1	TRBJ2-3	SAKGQGGGGGTDTQY
few	-	TRBV6-5	TRBJ2-1	ASSYSEGPAVPNEQF
many	-	TRBV12-3/TRBV12-4	TRBJ2-7	ASSFRRFYEQY
-	TRBD1	TRBV19	TRBJ1-5	ASTADRGFVQPQH
many	-	TRBV3-1	TRBJ2-7	ASSPRGSNNEQY
few	-	TRBV28	TRBJ2-1	ASSQPHEQF
-	-	TRBV6-2/TRBV6-3	TRBJ2-4	ASKWGNENIQY
few	-	TRBV12-3/TRBV12-4	TRBJ2-7	ASAAPESYEQY
many	TRBD1	TRBV20-1	TRBJ2-1	SAPGQGANEQF
once	TRBD1	TRBV18	TRBJ1-6	ASSTTGGNSPLH
-	TRBD1	TRBV27	TRBJ2-2	ASSSGAGQGNTGELF
-	-	TRBV2	TRBJ1-5	ASSVQGGGNQPQH
many	TRBD1	TRBV2	TRBJ2-2	ASSGLDRGHSGELF
few	-	TRBV24-1	TRBJ2-5	ATGAGSGAQY
many	TRBD1	TRBV18	TRBJ1-2	ASSPPKGQGSYGYT
-	-	TRBV10-3	TRBJ2-1	AISALLKDGDEQF
many	-	TRBV2	TRBJ1-2	ASSEARGNYGYT
few	TRBD2	TRBV2	TRBJ2-1	ATAPLVREAPNEQF
many	-	TRBV11-2	TRBJ2-1	ASSSPLYNEQF
few	-	TRBV5-4	TRBJ1-1	ASSVRDDTEAF
many	-	TRBV13	TRBJ2-4	ASSYSVGLAKNIQY
many	TRBD2	TRBV7-8	TRBJ2-1	ASSGHRAGGRNEQF
few	TRBD1	TRBV7-8	TRBJ1-5	ASSLLSGQGTAQPQH
few	-	TRBV29-1	TRBJ2-7	SARPAWTYEQY
many	-	TRBV20-1	TRBJ2-7	SAPPPLGAGYEQY
-	TRBD2	TRBV19	TRBJ2-2	ASSIDLGLAYTGELF
few	-	TRBV4-1	TRBJ2-5	ASSQEQVQETQY
few	-	TRBV27	TRBJ2-3	ASTKNPGQLTDTQY
many	TRBD2	TRBV5-1	TRBJ2-7	ASKGTSVSYEQY
many	TRBD1	TRBV20-1	TRBJ2-7	SARGQDSYEQY
-	TRBD2	TRBV19	TRBJ2-7	ASGLAGGPGEQY
many	-	TRBV28	TRBJ1-2	ASTSWEGYYGYT
-	TRBD2	TRBV7-2	TRBJ2-3	ASSQDPLAGGSDTQY
-	TRBD2	TRBV19	TRBJ2-1	ASSMTREGDNEQF
-	-	TRBV11-2	TRBJ2-7	ASSRGPNFYEQY
-	-	TRBV2	TRBJ2-5	ASTRDNTGISSQETQY
many	-	TRBV7-9	TRBJ2-5	ASSPAPGQRGETQY
-	-	TRBV7-3	TRBJ2-1	ASSPISATYNEQF
few	-	TRBV5-1	TRBJ2-1	ASRRLTQAGEQF
many	-	TRBV30	TRBJ1-2	AWRRYRPYGYT
few	TRBD2	TRBV30	TRBJ2-7	AWSESTSGSHEQY
few	TRBD2	TRBV7-6	TRBJ2-1	ASSSLAGTVNEQF
-	-	TRBV4-2	TRBJ1-1	ASSQERGAF
-	TRBD2	TRBV11-2	TRBJ2-5	ASSLGTPIGRAFETQY
many	TRBD1	TRBV20-1	TRBJ1-6	SAREPGQANSPLH
-	TRBD2	TRBV6-2/TRBV6-3	TRBJ2-2	ASIRGLAALNTGELF
many	-	TRBV2	TRBJ1-6	ASSYTEDSPLH
many	-	TRBV3-1	TRBJ2-2	ASSRTAGTGELF
-	-	TRBV24-1	TRBJ1-2	ATSDWDSSYGYT
many	-	TRBV28	TRBJ2-7	ASRRGGGYEQY
many	-	TRBV12-3/TRBV12-4	TRBJ1-1	ASSLRRENTEAF
-	TRBD2	TRBV19	TRBJ2-1	ASSILSGRYNEQF
few	-	TRBV4-1	TRBJ2-1	ASSPPMGESYNEQF
many	TRBD2	TRBV29-1	TRBJ2-1	SVEGTSHSSYNEQF
many	TRBD2	TRBV20-1	TRBJ2-3	SARDYHKTDTQY
many	TRBD1	TRBV20-1	TRBJ2-5	SAREGPGRRTGETQY